Presented here are 13 T cell receptor beta chains from one specimen sequenced in a study of OX40 agonist ivuxolimab in advanced cancers. TCRdb's copy holds only in-frame clones and misses some; the assay was immunoSEQ multiplex PCR. The data show 10,000 to 12,000 clones, around three quarters seen once. The specimen was CD4+ or CD8+ T cells sorted from blood, collected in a trial of the OX40 agonist ivuxolimab. Receptor source: an adult with an advanced solid tumor such as melanoma, head and neck, liver or kidney cancer.

The chain joins TRBV6-5 to TRBJ1-2; no firm D call. Germline CDR1 MNHEY, CDR2 SVGAGI. V shed 0 bases and J shed 4 bases, with 12 bases lying between them. The CDR3 loop spans 15 amino acids. CDR3 loop: CASSYSGQSIYGYTF. The CDR3 DNA is TGTGCCAGCAGTTACTCGGGCCAGAGCATCTATGGCTACACCTTC.

This sequence joins TRBV7-9 and TRBJ2-5; 10 nucleotides match TRBD2. Germline V gene lookup returns CDR1 SEHNR and CDR2 FQNEAQ (reference sequence). The V and J ends lost 4 bases and 1 base, in that order; junction bases with no gene match: 9. The CDR3 has 17 amino acids. The CDR3 spells CASSSRRLAGSQETQYF. The CDR3, as DNA: TGTGCCAGCAGCTCGCGTAGACTAGCGGGTAGCCAAGAGACCCAGTACTTC.

The chain combines TRBV28 with TRBJ2-3, with 8 bases fitting TRBD2. The germline V gene encodes CDR1 MDHEN and CDR2 SYDVKM. V lost 5 bases to trimming and J lost 3 bases; unmatched junction nucleotides: 13. The CDR3 extends over 17 amino acids. The CDR3 region has the DNA TGTGCCAGCAGTGCAGCCCCAGCGGGAGCTAGTACAGATACGCAGTATTTT. It specifies CASSAAPAGASTDTQYF.

The gene calls are TRBV7-5 and TRBJ2-3; the table's D call of TRBD2 was not tested on the DNA. TRBV7-5 is tagged as a pseudogene. The CDR3 is made up of 19 amino acids. The CDR3 protein is CVRSLTPKPTSGRTDTQYF. CDR3 sequence (DNA): TGTGTCAGAAGCTTAACCCCGAAGCCGACTAGCGGGAGAACAGATACGCAGTATTTT.

The chain links TRBV15 to TRBJ2-7; weak D call: TRBD2 (5 bases). The V gene lost 3 bases and the J gene lost 6 bases, with 15 bases spanning the gap. CDR1 is LNHNV, CDR2 YYDKDF, per germline (reference sequence). There are 14 residues in the CDR3. CDR3 in DNA: TGTGCCACCAGCAGGAGAGATTCGGGGAGCGAGCAGTACTTC. Amino acid sequence: CATSRRDSGSEQYF. Based on the CDR3 plus reference TRBV15 and TRBJ2-7, the full variable domain is DAMVIQNPRYQVTQFGKPVTLSCSQTLNHNVMYWYQQKSSQAPKLLFHYYDKDFNNEADTPDNFQSRRPNTSFCFLDIRSPGLGDTAMYLCATSRRDSGSEQYFGPGTRLTVT.

This clone has a single count. J is TRBJ2-7 and V is TRBV5-5; D is unclear. Germline values: CDR1 SGHKS, CDR2 YYEKEE (reference sequence). The CDR3 covers 12 residues. V was clipped by 5 bases and J by 2 bases, with 8 bases between them. The CDR3 DNA sequence: TGTGCCAGCAGTTCGACTCCCTACGAGCAGTACTTC. Its protein is CASSSTPYEQYF.

The chain carries TRBV7-9 and TRBJ2-7; maybe TRBD2 (5 bases). V shed 2 bases and J shed 0 bases, with 8 bases lying between them. Germline lookup yields CDR1 SEHNR and CDR2 FQNEAQ (reference sequence). This CDR3 spans 14 amino acids. In DNA form, the CDR3 reads TGTGCCAGCAGCTTACTGGGGAGCTCCTACGAGCAGTACTTC. Amino acids: CASSLLGSSYEQYF.

This clone was seen a single time. The CDR3 nucleotides are TGTGCCAGCAGTTTATCCCCCACGGCGGGCACTGAAGCTTTCTTT. It translates to CASSLSPTAGTEAFF. V usage is TRBV28 and J usage is TRBJ1-1; D not resolved. Germline V gene data show CDR1 as MDHEN and CDR2 as SYDVKM. The CDR3 sequence is 15 residues long. V was trimmed by 1 base and J by 4 bases, leaving 13 bases between them.

The chain couples TRBV6-6 to TRBJ2-1; TRBD2 matches at 12 bases. J was trimmed by 5 bases and V by 0 bases; bases with no gene match: 2. The CDR3 is 16 amino acids. CDR1 is MNHNY, CDR2 SVGAGI, per germline (reference sequence). CDR3 coding DNA: TGTGCCAGCAGTTACTCGGGACTAGCGGGTAACAATGAGCAGTTCTTC. This codes for CASSYSGLAGNNEQFF.

This chain links TRBV9 with TRBJ1-2, with 9 bases that match TRBD1. The J segment lost 5 bases and the V segment lost 0 bases, leaving 8 bases of the junction unmatched. Germline CDR1 SGDLS, CDR2 YYNGEE. CDR3 length equals 16 residues. The CDR3 region has the DNA TGTGCCAGCAGCGTAGGAGGGACAGGGTTGCCTTATGGCTACACCTTC. This codes for CASSVGGTGLPYGYTF. Using reference TRBV9 and TRBJ1-2 for the parts outside the CDR3, the full variable domain is DSGVTQTPKHLITATGQRVTLRCSPRSGDLSVYWYQQSLDQGLQFLIQYYNGEERAKGNILERFSAQQFPDLHSELNLSSLELGDSALYFCASSVGGTGLPYGYTFGSGTRLTVV.

V is TRBV4-1 and J is TRBJ2-5; 8 bases are a match to TRBD2. CDR3 length equals 15 residues. V shed 4 bases and J 1 base; nucleotides not matched to a gene: 5. CDR1 is MGHRA, CDR2 YSYEKL, per germline. The CDR3 region has the DNA TGCGCCAGCAGCCTAAAACTAGCGGTCCAAGAGACCCAGTACTTC. Residues: CASSLKLAVQETQYF.

CDR3 region: CASSPSGTGYVEQFF. DNA of the CDR3: TGTGCCAGCAGTCCCTCCGGGACAGGGTACGTTGAGCAGTTCTTC. The chain links TRBV27 to TRBJ2-1; 9 bases are shared with TRBD1. The CDR3 loop spans 15 amino acids. Germline CDR1 reads MNHEY; CDR2 reads SMNVEV (reference sequence). Trimming cost V 5 bases and J 9 bases; bases outside gene matches: 11.

This sequence joins TRBV7-9 and TRBJ2-7; D gene uncertain. V gave up 4 bases and J gave up 0 bases, with 7 bases separating them. The germline CDR1 and CDR2 sequences are SEHNR and FQNEAQ (reference sequence). The CDR3 loop spans 13 amino acids. CDR3 in DNA: TGTGCCAGCAGCTCCGCAAACTCCTACGAGCAGTACTTC. It yields the protein CASSSANSYEQYF.